This T cell receptor beta chain originates from a study of CD8 T cells in ankylosing spondylitis. TCRdb reprocessed the 5' RACE reads via MiXCR and lists one record per CDR3 protein. This sample has around 10,000 distinct CDR3 sequences, with 5% to 6.5% found just once. Deletions cut 0 bases from V and 6 bases from J, with 10 bases between. The CDR3 has 13 residues. Per germline, CDR1 SGDLS and CDR2 YYNGEE. General study results and limits: Matched ankylosing spondylitis synovial fluid reportedly showed significant enrichment of disease-linked clones. Past studies reported some motif variants in reactive arthritis synovial fluid and blood. Apparently characteristic of ankylosing spondylitis blood was a TCR beta motif (roughly eight highly homologous variants).

As regards this clonotype: Its antigen is unidentified.

This TCR came from a female donor with ankylosing spondylitis or in good health (not recorded which). The rearrangement joins TRBV9 to TRBJ2-7, with D uncertain. Sequences were obtained from blood, either unsorted or a sorted T cell fraction (not recorded which). The CDR3 sequence is CASSVDEAGEQYF. The CDR3 DNA reads TGTGCCAGCAGCGTAGACGAGGCTGGCGAGCAGTACTTC.